This TCR beta chain was obtained from a study of control samples from healthy donors and cancer patients. The repertoire was sequenced with immunoSEQ multiplex PCR; TCRdb's copy has only in-frame clones and lacks some. This table has over 150,000 clones, about 90% appearing once. The ends lost 2 bases at V and 2 bases at J; junction bases unmatched: 6. This CDR3 contains 16 residues. The germline V gene encodes CDR1 SGHTA and CDR2 FQGNSA. This receptor was taken from a woman between 35 and 50 years old in good health. The sequencing sample was made of blood. V is TRBV7-2 and J is TRBJ1-3; 7 nucleotides align to TRBD1. The CDR3: CASSLQGVSAGNTIYF. The CDR3 bases are TGTGCCAGCAGCTTACAGGGGGTTAGTGCTGGAAACACCATATATTTT.